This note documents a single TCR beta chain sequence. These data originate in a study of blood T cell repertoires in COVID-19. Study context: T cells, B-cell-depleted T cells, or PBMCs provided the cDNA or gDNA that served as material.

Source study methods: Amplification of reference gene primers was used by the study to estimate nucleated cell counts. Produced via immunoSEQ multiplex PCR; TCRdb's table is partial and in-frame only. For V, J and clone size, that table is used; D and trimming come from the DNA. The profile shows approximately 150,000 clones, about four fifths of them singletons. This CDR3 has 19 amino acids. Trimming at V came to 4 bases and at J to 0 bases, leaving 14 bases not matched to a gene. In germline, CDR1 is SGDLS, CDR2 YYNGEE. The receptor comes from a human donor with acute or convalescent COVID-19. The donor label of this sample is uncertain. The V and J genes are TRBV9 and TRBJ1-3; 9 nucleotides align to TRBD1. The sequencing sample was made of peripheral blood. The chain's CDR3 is CASSPSPGTGIGSGNTIYF. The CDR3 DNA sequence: TGTGCCAGCAGCCCTTCTCCCGGGACAGGGATCGGCTCTGGAAACACCATATATTTT.